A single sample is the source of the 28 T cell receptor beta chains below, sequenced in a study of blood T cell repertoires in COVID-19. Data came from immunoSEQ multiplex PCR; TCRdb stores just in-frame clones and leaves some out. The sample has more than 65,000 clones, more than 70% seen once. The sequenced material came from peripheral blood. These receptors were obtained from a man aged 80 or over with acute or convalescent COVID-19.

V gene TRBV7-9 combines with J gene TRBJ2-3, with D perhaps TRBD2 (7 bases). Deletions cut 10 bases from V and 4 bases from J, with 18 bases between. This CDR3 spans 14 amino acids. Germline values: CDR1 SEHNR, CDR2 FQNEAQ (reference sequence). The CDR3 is CATKRDTSADTQYF. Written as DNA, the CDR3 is TGTGCCACCAAGAGGGACACTAGCGCAGATACGCAGTATTTT.

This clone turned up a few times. CDR3 coding DNA: TGCGCCAGCAGCTCAGGGACAGGCTCCTACGAGCAGTACTTC. It yields the protein CASSSGTGSYEQYF. The chain has TRBV5-1 and TRBJ2-7, with TRBD1 matching over 8 bases. Trimming removed 3 bases from V and 0 bases from J; junction bases left unmatched: 2. The CDR3 is 14 amino acids. CDR1 SGHRS and CDR2 YFSETQ come from the germline V gene.

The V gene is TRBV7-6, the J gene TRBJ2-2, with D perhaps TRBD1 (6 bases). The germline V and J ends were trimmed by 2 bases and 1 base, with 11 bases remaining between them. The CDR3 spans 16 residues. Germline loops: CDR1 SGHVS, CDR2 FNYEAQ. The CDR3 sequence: CASSLFETGNTGELFF. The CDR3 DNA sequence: TGTGCCAGCAGCTTATTTGAGACAGGGAACACCGGGGAGCTGTTTTTT.

CDR3 residues: CASSFSSGSNIQYF. The CDR3 nucleotides are TGTGCCAGCAGCTTTAGTAGTGGTTCGAACATTCAGTACTTC. This chain links TRBV7-2 with TRBJ2-4; no clear D gene. Germline assignment: CDR1 SGHTA and CDR2 FQGNSA. The CDR3 has 14 amino acids. V was cut by 3 bases and J by 7 bases, with 13 bases left in between.

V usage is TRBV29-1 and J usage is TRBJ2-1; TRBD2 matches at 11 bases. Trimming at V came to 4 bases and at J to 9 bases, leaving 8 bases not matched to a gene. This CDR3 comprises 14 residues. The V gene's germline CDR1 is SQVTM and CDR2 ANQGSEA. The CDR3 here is CSVAQTSGSTEQFF. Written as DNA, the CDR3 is TGCAGCGTTGCCCAAACTAGCGGGAGCACTGAGCAGTTCTTC.

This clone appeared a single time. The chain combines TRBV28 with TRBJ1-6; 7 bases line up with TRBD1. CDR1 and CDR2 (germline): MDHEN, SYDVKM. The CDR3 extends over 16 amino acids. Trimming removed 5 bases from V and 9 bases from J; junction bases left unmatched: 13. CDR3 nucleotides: TGTGCCAGCAGTGGCCGGGACAGCTCCCTAAGTTCACCCCTCCACTTT. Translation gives CASSGRDSSLSSPLHF.

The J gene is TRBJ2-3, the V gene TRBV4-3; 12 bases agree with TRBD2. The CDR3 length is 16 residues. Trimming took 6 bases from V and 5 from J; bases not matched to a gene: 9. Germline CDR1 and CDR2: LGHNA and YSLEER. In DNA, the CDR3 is TGCGCCAGCAGTTCGCTAGCGGGGGGGCTTGTAGATACGCAGTATTTT. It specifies CASSSLAGGLVDTQYF.

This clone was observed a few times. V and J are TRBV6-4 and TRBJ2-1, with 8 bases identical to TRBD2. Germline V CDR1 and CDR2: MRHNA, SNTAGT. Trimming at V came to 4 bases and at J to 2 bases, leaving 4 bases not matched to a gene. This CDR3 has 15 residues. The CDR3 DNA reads TGTGCCAGCAGTGCAGAGCGGGGGCCCTACAATGAGCAGTTCTTC. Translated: CASSAERGPYNEQFF.

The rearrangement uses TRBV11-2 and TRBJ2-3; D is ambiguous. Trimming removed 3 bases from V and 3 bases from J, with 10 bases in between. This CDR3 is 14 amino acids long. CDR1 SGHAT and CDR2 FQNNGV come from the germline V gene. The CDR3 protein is CASSFATLTDTQYF. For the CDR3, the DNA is TGTGCCAGCAGCTTTGCGACACTTACAGATACGCAGTATTTT.

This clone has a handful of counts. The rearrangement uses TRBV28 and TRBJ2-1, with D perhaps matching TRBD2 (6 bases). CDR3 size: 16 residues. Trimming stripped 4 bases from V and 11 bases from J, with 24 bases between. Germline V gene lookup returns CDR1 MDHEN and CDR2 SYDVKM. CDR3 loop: CASSSHGTPLKEKQFF. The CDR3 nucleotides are TGTGCCAGCAGTTCCCACGGGACTCCTCTTAAGGAAAAGCAGTTCTTC.

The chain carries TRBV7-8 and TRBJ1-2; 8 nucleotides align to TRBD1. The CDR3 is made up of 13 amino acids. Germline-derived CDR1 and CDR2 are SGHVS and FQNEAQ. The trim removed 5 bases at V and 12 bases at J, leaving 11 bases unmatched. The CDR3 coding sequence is TGTGCCAGCAGCGGCTCAGGGGGCGCAGAAAACACCTTC. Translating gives CASSGSGGAENTF.

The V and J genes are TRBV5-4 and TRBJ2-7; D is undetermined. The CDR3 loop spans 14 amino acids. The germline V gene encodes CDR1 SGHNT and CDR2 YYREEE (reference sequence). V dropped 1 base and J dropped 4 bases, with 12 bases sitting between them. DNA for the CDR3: TGTGCCAGCAGCTTGATGTTAGGAGATTACGAGCAGTACTTC. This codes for CASSLMLGDYEQYF.

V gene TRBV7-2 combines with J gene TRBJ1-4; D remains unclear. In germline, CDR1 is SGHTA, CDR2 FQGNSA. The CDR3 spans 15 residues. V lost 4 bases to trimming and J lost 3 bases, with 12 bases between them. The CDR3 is CASSSYTPANEKLFF. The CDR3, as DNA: TGTGCCAGCAGCTCCTATACGCCCGCTAATGAAAAACTGTTTTTT.

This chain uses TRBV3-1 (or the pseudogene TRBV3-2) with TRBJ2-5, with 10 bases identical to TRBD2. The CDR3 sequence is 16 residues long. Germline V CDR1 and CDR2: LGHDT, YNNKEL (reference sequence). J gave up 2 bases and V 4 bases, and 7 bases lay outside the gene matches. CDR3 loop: CASSLRTSGKQETQYF. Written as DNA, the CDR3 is TGTGCCAGCAGCCTTCGGACTAGCGGAAAACAAGAGACCCAGTACTTC.

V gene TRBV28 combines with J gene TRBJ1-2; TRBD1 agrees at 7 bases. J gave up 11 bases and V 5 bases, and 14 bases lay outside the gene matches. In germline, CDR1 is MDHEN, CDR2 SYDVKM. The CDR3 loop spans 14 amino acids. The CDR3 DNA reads TGTGCCAGCAGTCTATCAAGACAGGGACTAGGGTACACCTTC. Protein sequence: CASSLSRQGLGYTF.

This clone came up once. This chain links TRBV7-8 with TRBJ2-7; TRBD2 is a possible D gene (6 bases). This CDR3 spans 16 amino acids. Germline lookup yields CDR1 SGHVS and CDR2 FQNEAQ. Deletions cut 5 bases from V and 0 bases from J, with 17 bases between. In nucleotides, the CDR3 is TGTGCCAGCAGCAAAAAGAAGGGACTCATCTCCTACGAGCAGTACTTC. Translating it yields CASSKKKGLISYEQYF.

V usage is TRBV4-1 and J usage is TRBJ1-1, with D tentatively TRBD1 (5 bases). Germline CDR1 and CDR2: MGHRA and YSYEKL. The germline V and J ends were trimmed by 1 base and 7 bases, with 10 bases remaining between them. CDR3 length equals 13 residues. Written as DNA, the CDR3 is TGCGCCAGCAGCCAAGTTGAAGGGGTTGAAGCTTTCTTT. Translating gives CASSQVEGVEAFF.

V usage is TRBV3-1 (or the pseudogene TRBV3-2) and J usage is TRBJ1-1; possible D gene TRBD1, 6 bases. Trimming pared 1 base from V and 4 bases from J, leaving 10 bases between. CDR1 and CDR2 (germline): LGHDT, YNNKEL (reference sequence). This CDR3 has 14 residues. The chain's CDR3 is CASSQAGEGTEAFF. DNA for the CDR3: TGTGCCAGCAGCCAAGCAGGGGAGGGCACTGAAGCTTTCTTT.

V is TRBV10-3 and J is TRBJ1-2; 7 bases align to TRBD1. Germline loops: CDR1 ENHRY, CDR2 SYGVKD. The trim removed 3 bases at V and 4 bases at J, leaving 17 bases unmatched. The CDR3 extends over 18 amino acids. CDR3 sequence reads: CAISDPHGIGGVGYGYTF. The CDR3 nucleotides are TGTGCCATCAGTGATCCACATGGGATAGGGGGCGTGGGCTATGGCTACACCTTC.

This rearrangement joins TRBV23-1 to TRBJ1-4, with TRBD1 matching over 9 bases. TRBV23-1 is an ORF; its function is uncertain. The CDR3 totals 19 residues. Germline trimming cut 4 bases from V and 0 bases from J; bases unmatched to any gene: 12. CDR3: CASSRNRDRDNATNEKLFF. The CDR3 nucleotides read TGCGCCAGCAGTCGAAACCGGGACAGGGACAACGCAACTAATGAAAAACTGTTTTTT.

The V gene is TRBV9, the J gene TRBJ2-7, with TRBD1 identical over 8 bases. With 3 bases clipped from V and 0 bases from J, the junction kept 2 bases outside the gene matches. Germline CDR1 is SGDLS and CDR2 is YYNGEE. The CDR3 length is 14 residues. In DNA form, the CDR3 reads TGTGCCAGCAGCGAGACAGGGGACTCCTACGAGCAGTACTTC. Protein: CASSETGDSYEQYF.

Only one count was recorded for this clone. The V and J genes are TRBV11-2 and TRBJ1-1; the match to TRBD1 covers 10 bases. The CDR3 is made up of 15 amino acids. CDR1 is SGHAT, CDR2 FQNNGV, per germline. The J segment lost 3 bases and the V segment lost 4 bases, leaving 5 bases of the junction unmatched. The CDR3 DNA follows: TGTGCCAGCAGCTCGGGGGACAGGGGAGACACTGAAGCTTTCTTT. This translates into CASSSGDRGDTEAFF.

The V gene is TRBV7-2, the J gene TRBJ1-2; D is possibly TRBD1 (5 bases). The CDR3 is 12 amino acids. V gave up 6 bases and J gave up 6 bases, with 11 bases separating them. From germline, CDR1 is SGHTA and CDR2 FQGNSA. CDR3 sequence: CASSGAGDGYTF. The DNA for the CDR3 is TGTGCCAGCAGTGGGGCTGGCGATGGCTACACCTTC. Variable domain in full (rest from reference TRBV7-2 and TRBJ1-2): GAGVSQSPSNKVTEKGKDVELRCDPISGHTALYWYRQSLGQGLEFLIYFQGNSAPDKSGLPSDRFSAERTGGSVSTLTIQRTQQEDSAVYLCASSGAGDGYTFGSGTRLTVV.

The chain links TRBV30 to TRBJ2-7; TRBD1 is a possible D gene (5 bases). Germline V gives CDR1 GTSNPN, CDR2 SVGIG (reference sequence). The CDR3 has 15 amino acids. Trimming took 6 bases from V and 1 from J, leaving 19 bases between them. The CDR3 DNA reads TGTGCCTGTTTGGGGCAGGGTAAGCCTTCCTACGAGCAGTACTTC. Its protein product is CACLGQGKPSYEQYF.

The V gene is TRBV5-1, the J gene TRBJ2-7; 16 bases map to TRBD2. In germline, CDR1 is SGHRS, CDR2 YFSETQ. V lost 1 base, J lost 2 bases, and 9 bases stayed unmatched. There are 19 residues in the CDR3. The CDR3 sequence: CASSLLGTGTSGRAYEQYF. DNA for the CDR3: TGCGCCAGCAGCTTGCTGGGGACCGGGACTAGCGGGAGGGCCTACGAGCAGTACTTC.

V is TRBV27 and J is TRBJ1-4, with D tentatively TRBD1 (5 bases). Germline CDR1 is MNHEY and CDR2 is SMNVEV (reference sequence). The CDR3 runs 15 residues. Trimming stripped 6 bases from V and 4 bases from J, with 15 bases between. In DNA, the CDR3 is TGTGCCAGCAGCCCCCGACGGGGGGGTAATGAAAAACTGTTTTTT. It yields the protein CASSPRRGGNEKLFF.

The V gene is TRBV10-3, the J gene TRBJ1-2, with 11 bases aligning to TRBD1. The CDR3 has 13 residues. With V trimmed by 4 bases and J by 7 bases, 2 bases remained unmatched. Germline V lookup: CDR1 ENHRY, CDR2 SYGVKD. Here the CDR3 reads CAISGGQGVGYTF. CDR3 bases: TGTGCCATCAGTGGGGGACAGGGGGTTGGCTACACCTTC.

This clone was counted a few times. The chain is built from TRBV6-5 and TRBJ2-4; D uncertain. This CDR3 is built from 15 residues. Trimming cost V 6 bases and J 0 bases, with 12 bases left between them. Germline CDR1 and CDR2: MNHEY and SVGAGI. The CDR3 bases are TGTGCCAGCAGCACGAGAAATCTAGCCAAAAACATTCAGTACTTC. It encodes CASSTRNLAKNIQYF.